This passage covers 22 T cell receptor beta chains from one sample sequenced in a study of diagnostic markers for celiac disease. TCRdb re-called the reads, yielding one record per CDR3 amino acid sequence without DNA. The table counts around 3,500 distinct CDR3 sequences; about 9.8% lies in the top ten. Sequenced: either unsorted cells or a sorted T cell fraction (not recorded which). These receptors were collected from a human donor. This table probably holds off-target reads from a library built for another chain.

This clonotype is classed as medium-sized by frequency. The chain has TRBV7-2 and TRBJ2-7. The CDR3 contains 14 residues. The germline V gene encodes CDR1 SGHTA and CDR2 FQGNSA. CDR3: CASSLGSFTYEQYF.

Considering frequency, this clonotype is medium-sized. The chain has TRBV4-2 and TRBJ1-4; absent DNA, TCRdb's TRBD1 call cannot be checked. In germline, CDR1 is LGHNA, CDR2 YNFKEQ. The length of the CDR3 is 14 residues. The CDR3 region is CASSRQESNEKLFF.

Its frequency marks this clonotype as medium-sized. This chain joins TRBV4-1 and TRBJ1-5. CDR1 and CDR2 (germline): MGHRA, YSYEKL. This CDR3 has 15 residues. CDR3 amino acids: CASSQIGMSNQPQHF.

Considering frequency, this clonotype is large. The chain carries TRBV7-2 and TRBJ1-2; TCRdb calls TRBD1, which cannot be checked without DNA. Germline V CDR1 and CDR2: SGHTA, FQGNSA. The CDR3 covers 14 residues. The CDR3 region is CASSLDPTGYGYTF.

This clonotype shows up as medium-sized (0.01 to 0.1%) by frequency. The chain links TRBV4-3 to TRBJ2-7; the D call from TCRdb, TRBD1, cannot be confirmed without DNA. Germline V gene lookup returns CDR1 LGHNA and CDR2 YSLEER. This CDR3 comprises 15 residues. The chain's CDR3 is CASRAGWTGSYEQYF.

The CDR3 here is CASSQLSGRASYEQYF. The chain links TRBV3-1 to TRBJ2-7; there is no DNA to check the TCRdb D call of TRBD2. This CDR3 is 16 amino acids long. Germline loops: CDR1 LGHDT, CDR2 YNNKEL (reference sequence).

By frequency, this clonotype is medium-sized. This chain joins TRBV7-2 and TRBJ1-4. The CDR3 extends over 15 amino acids. Looked up from germline, CDR1 is SGHTA and CDR2 is FQGNSA. The CDR3 here is CASSLVPRVGEKLFF.

Its frequency marks this clonotype as medium-sized (0.01 to 0.1%). V gene TRBV12-3 or TRBV12-4 combines with J gene TRBJ2-3; TCRdb outputs TRBD1, but without DNA this stays unchecked. The length of the CDR3 is 16 residues. CDR3 sequence: CASSFIGRPSTDTQYF.

This clonotype registers medium-sized by frequency. V is TRBV7-2 and J is TRBJ1-3; TCRdb's D gene call, TRBD1, goes unchecked for lack of DNA. The length of the CDR3 is 13 residues. From germline, CDR1 is SGHTA and CDR2 FQGNSA. The CDR3 sequence: CASSSRLQNTIYF.

This clonotype is classed as medium-sized by frequency. The chain has TRBV6-6 and TRBJ1-1; checking the TCRdb D call of TRBD1 is not possible without DNA. The CDR3 runs 15 residues. Germline CDR1 reads MNHNY; CDR2 reads SVGAGI (reference sequence). This CDR3 reads CASSYFYRGGTEAFF.

This clonotype shows up as large by frequency. V usage is TRBV5-1 and J usage is TRBJ1-6; TCRdb's D gene call, TRBD1, goes unchecked for lack of DNA. The CDR3 is 15 residues long. Germline CDR1 SGHRS, CDR2 YFSETQ. CDR3 in amino acids: CASSLEGSANSPLHF.

This clonotype shows up as large by frequency. The chain recombines TRBV5-1 with TRBJ2-1; the D gene TCRdb calls, TRBD1, cannot be checked with no DNA. The CDR3 totals 15 residues. Germline V lookup: CDR1 SGHRS, CDR2 YFSETQ. The CDR3 protein is CASSTQRSDSNEQFF.

Judged by frequency, this clonotype is medium-sized. The chain recombines TRBV28 with TRBJ1-2; TCRdb indicates TRBD1, and absent DNA this call remains unverified. This CDR3 spans 12 amino acids. CDR1 is MDHEN and CDR2 is SYDVKM in the germline V gene. CDR3 sequence: CASSLTGVGYTF.

The chain employs TRBV7-2 and TRBJ1-1. Germline V lookup: CDR1 SGHTA, CDR2 FQGNSA. This CDR3 spans 16 amino acids. The CDR3 sequence: CASSPKRALANTEAFF.

This clonotype shows up as large (0.1 to 1%) by frequency. The chain couples TRBV12-3 or TRBV12-4 to TRBJ2-3; the D call of TRBD2 rests on TCRdb alone, since no DNA is present to check it. CDR3 length: 16 amino acids. The CDR3 region is CASSSLRRGGTDTQYF.

V and J are TRBV12-3 or TRBV12-4 and TRBJ1-4. The CDR3 length is 14 residues. CDR3 sequence reads: CASSRRGTNEKLFF.

This clonotype is classed as medium-sized by frequency. The chain recombines TRBV7-2 with TRBJ2-3; the TCRdb call, TRBD2, lacks DNA for checking. This CDR3 contains 14 residues. CDR1 and CDR2 from the germline V gene are SGHTA and FQGNSA. This chain's CDR3 is CASSLTSGADTQYF. Full variable domain (outside the CDR3, taken from reference TRBV7-2 and TRBJ2-3): GAGVSQSPSNKVTEKGKDVELRCDPISGHTALYWYRQSLGQGLEFLIYFQGNSAPDKSGLPSDRFSAERTGGSVSTLTIQRTQQEDSAVYLCASSLTSGADTQYFGPGTRLTVL.

The gene calls are TRBV18 and TRBJ1-6. The length of the CDR3 is 14 residues. Germline CDR1 KGHSH, CDR2 LQKENI. The CDR3 spells CASSPGNGDSPLHF.

V usage is TRBV6-2 or TRBV6-3 and J usage is TRBJ1-6; there is no DNA to check the TCRdb D call of TRBD1. This CDR3 has 15 residues. Germline V lookup: CDR1 MNHEY, CDR2 SVGEGT. CDR3 region: CASSYRGTLNSPLHF.

V is TRBV5-1 and J is TRBJ2-1; TCRdb indicates TRBD2, and absent DNA this call remains unverified. The CDR3 is 16 amino acids. Germline values: CDR1 SGHRS, CDR2 YFSETQ. CDR3: CASSLILSGGNNEQFF.

This clonotype is labeled medium-sized based on frequency. The chain combines TRBV20-1 with TRBJ2-7; the TCRdb D gene call, TRBD1, has no DNA to confirm it. This CDR3 has 14 residues. Germline V gene data show CDR1 as DFQATT and CDR2 as SNEGSKA (reference sequence). Here the CDR3 reads CSARGTVGRYEQYF.

The CDR3 here is CASSAGTVNNSPLHF. The V call is TRBV5-1, the J call TRBJ1-6; TCRdb selects TRBD1, and the lack of DNA leaves this call unchecked. The germline V gene has CDR1 SGHRS and CDR2 YFSETQ. This CDR3 is 15 amino acids long.